The next 29 T cell receptor beta chains were all read from a single sample in a study of beta chain features in type 1 diabetes. The sequenced template was cDNA made from the entire isolated RNA. Produced via immunoSEQ multiplex PCR; TCRdb's table is partial and in-frame only. The sample carries more than 8,500 clones, 75% to 85% recorded once. Sequenced sample: Tregs from blood. All receptors derive from a woman younger than 30 in good health.

This clone has only a few counts. This rearrangement joins TRBV10-1 to TRBJ2-3, with D maybe TRBD1 (6 bases). CDR1 is WNHNN and CDR2 is SYGVQD in the germline V gene (reference sequence). The CDR3 spans 16 residues. V lost 3 bases and J lost 2, with 15 bases in between. The CDR3 bases are TGCGCCAGCAGTGAAACGGTTGGGGGCTCCACAGATACGCAGTATTTT. It codes for CASSETVGGSTDTQYF.

This clone came up a few times. The chain carries TRBV13 and TRBJ2-7, with D perhaps TRBD2 (6 bases). The germline gives CDR1 PRHDT, CDR2 FYEKMQ (reference sequence). V dropped 4 bases and J dropped 0 bases, with 13 bases sitting between them. The CDR3 is 15 residues long. CDR3 region: CASSSRGTASYEQYF. CDR3 sequence (DNA): TGTGCCAGCAGCTCCCGAGGGACTGCCTCCTACGAGCAGTACTTC. The entire variable domain, with the rest obtained from reference TRBV13 and TRBJ2-7, is as follows: AAGVIQSPRHLIKEKRETATLKCYPIPRHDTVYWYQQGPGQDPQFLISFYEKMQSDKGSIPDRFSAQQFSDYHSELNMSSLELGDSALYFCASSSRGTASYEQYFGPGTRLTVT.

The rearrangement uses TRBV5-8 and TRBJ2-1; 7 bases align to TRBD2. With 1 base clipped from V and 15 bases from J, the junction kept 4 bases outside the gene matches. Germline assignment: CDR1 SGHTS and CDR2 YDEGEE. The CDR3 loop spans 11 amino acids. CDR3 sequence: CASSLWGGRFF. In DNA, the CDR3 is TGTGCCAGCAGCTTGTGGGGGGGTCGGTTCTTC.

The rearrangement joins TRBV30 to TRBJ2-6; TRBD1 agrees at 7 bases. Germline CDR1 reads GTSNPN; CDR2 reads SVGIG (reference sequence). The CDR3 consists of 13 residues. J gave up 2 bases and V 5 bases, and 0 bases lay outside the gene matches. CDR3 sequence: CAWGTAGANVLTF. CDR3 nucleotides: TGTGCCTGGGGGACAGCTGGGGCCAACGTCCTGACTTTC.

The rearrangement joins TRBV7-2 to TRBJ2-7; 11 bases are a match to TRBD1. The trim removed 5 bases at V and 7 bases at J, leaving 10 bases unmatched. This CDR3 has 15 residues. Germline V lookup: CDR1 SGHTA, CDR2 FQGNSA. Here the CDR3 reads CASSLMGTGGGEQYF. The CDR3 DNA reads TGTGCCAGCAGCCTTATGGGGACAGGGGGGGGAGAGCAGTACTTC.

The chain couples TRBV10-3 to TRBJ1-1; 8 nucleotides agree with TRBD1. The CDR3 covers 14 residues. Per germline, CDR1 ENHRY and CDR2 SYGVKD. Trimming cost V 8 bases and J 7 bases; bases outside gene matches: 12. CDR3: CAIRTGNNVGEAFF. The CDR3 DNA follows: TGTGCCATCCGGACAGGGAATAATGTGGGTGAAGCTTTCTTT.

Here the CDR3 DNA reads TGCGCCAGCAGCTTGGCCCCAGCGGGAGTAAACATTCAGTACTTC. It is translated as CASSLAPAGVNIQYF. This chain joins TRBV5-1 and TRBJ2-4, with 8 positions matching TRBD2. The germline V gene has CDR1 SGHRS and CDR2 YFSETQ. V shed 0 bases, J shed 6 bases, and the junction held 5 bases outside the gene matches. The CDR3 consists of 15 residues.

The chain joins TRBV15 to TRBJ2-1; 13 nucleotides match TRBD2. CDR3 length: 15 residues. V lost 5 bases to trimming and J lost 7 bases; unmatched junction nucleotides: 5. Germline CDR1 and CDR2: LNHNV and YYDKDF (reference sequence). This CDR3 is CATSPGTSGTNEQFF. The CDR3 DNA reads TGTGCCACCAGCCCCGGGACTAGCGGGACGAATGAGCAGTTCTTC.

The chain combines TRBV5-1 with TRBJ2-7; maybe TRBD2 (6 bases). The V end was cut by 1 base, the J end by 3 bases, with 11 bases between. Per germline, CDR1 SGHRS and CDR2 YFSETQ. This CDR3 has 14 amino acids. CDR3 in amino acids: CASSLMGGRYEQYF. CDR3 sequence (DNA): TGCGCCAGCAGCTTGATGGGGGGTCGCTACGAGCAGTACTTC. Looking up the rest from reference TRBV5-1 and TRBJ2-7 gives the full variable domain: KAGVTQTPRYLIKTRGQQVTLSCSPISGHRSVSWYQQTPGQGLQFLFEYFSETQRNKGNFPGRFSGRQFSNSRSEMNVSTLELGDSALYLCASSLMGGRYEQYFGPGTRLTVT.

In its sample, this clone was seen a few times. J is TRBJ1-3 and V is TRBV7-9; D gene ambiguous. Trimming stripped 5 bases from V and 3 bases from J, with 20 bases between. This CDR3 spans 17 amino acids. CDR1 and CDR2 (germline): SEHNR, FQNEAQ (reference sequence). The CDR3 DNA sequence: TGTGCCAGCAGCCCTCTCCTCCGAGGGCGGGGTGGAAACACCATATATTTT. It translates to CASSPLLRGRGGNTIYF.

This clone has more than one count but fewer than ten. V usage is TRBV11-2 and J usage is TRBJ1-1; weak D call: TRBD1 (6 bases). Trimming took off 2 bases at V and 0 bases at J, with 22 bases between the two ends. CDR1 is SGHAT and CDR2 is FQNNGV in the germline V gene. The CDR3 length is 19 residues. CDR3 nucleotide sequence: TGTGCCAGCAGCTTAAATTTATCGGACAGCTGCGTCATGAACACTGAAGCTTTCTTT. This sequence encodes CASSLNLSDSCVMNTEAFF.

The chain uses TRBV5-4 and TRBJ2-3, with D perhaps TRBD1 (6 bases). V lost 4 bases and J 4 bases, leaving 19 bases between the germline ends. The germline CDR1 and CDR2 sequences are SGHNT and YYREEE (reference sequence). The CDR3 is 16 amino acids. CDR3 loop: CASSLKNRVGADTQYF. The CDR3 DNA is TGTGCCAGCAGCCTGAAAAACAGGGTGGGCGCAGATACGCAGTATTTT.

The chain is built from TRBV6-1 and TRBJ1-2, with 8 bases that match TRBD1. The CDR3 has 15 amino acids. With V trimmed by 2 bases and J by 2 bases, 4 bases remained unmatched. CDR1 is MNHNS, CDR2 SASEGT, per germline. The CDR3 sequence is CASSEWTGLNYGYTF. CDR3 coding DNA: TGTGCCAGCAGTGAATGGACAGGGCTAAACTATGGCTACACCTTC.

The sample holds one count of this clone. V gene TRBV19 combines with J gene TRBJ2-1, with 8 bases matching TRBD1. The junction had 10 bases not matched to a gene; V was cut back by 3 bases and J by 6 bases. Germline V lookup: CDR1 LNHDA, CDR2 SQIVND (reference sequence). The CDR3 covers 16 residues. CDR3 residues: CASSMQGAIRGNEQFF. CDR3 DNA sequence: TGTGCCAGTAGTATGCAGGGGGCTATCAGGGGCAATGAGCAGTTCTTC.

The rearrangement uses TRBV25-1 and TRBJ1-2; 8 bases are a match to TRBD1. The CDR3 length is 16 residues. Germline V lookup: CDR1 MGHDK, CDR2 SYGVNS. The V segment lost 2 bases and the J segment 4 bases; nucleotides outside the gene matches: 9. The CDR3 loop is CASSEQGAGGVYGYTF. The CDR3, as DNA: TGTGCCAGCAGTGAACAAGGTGCAGGGGGCGTCTATGGCTACACCTTC.

The rearrangement uses TRBV6-6 and TRBJ2-7, with unresolved D. The CDR3 length is 14 residues. Germline-derived CDR1 and CDR2 are MNHNY and SVGAGI (reference sequence). Trimming removed 6 bases at V and 6 bases at J, with 18 bases between. CDR3 region: CASRGPRSIGEQYF. CDR3 coding DNA: TGTGCCAGCAGAGGCCCGAGGTCCATAGGCGAGCAGTACTTC.

CDR3 DNA sequence: TGTGCCAGCAGCTTGGCCCCGGGGCTCAGGGGGACCTACGAGCAGTACTTC. Protein product: CASSLAPGLRGTYEQYF. The chain recombines TRBV11-2 with TRBJ2-7; 7 nucleotides agree with TRBD1. Germline CDR1 SGHAT, CDR2 FQNNGV. The CDR3 loop spans 17 amino acids. V lost 3 bases, J lost 2 bases, and 13 bases stayed unmatched.

V usage is TRBV29-1 and J usage is TRBJ2-4; a possible D gene is TRBD1 (6 bases). V was cut by 3 bases and J by 2 bases, with 14 bases left in between. Per germline, CDR1 SQVTM and CDR2 ANQGSEA. This CDR3 comprises 15 residues. The CDR3 sequence is CSVDSPGATKNIQYF. The DNA of the CDR3 is TGCAGCGTTGACTCTCCAGGGGCAACCAAAAACATTCAGTACTTC.

The V call is TRBV5-1, the J call TRBJ1-2; TRBD1 matches at 9 bases. Germline CDR1 SGHRS, CDR2 YFSETQ. The CDR3 runs to 13 residues. J was trimmed by 6 bases and V by 0 bases; bases with no gene match: 0. The CDR3 nucleotides are TGCGCCAGCAGCTTGGGGACAGGGGATGGCTACACCTTC. It specifies CASSLGTGDGYTF.

This chain joins TRBV23-1 and TRBJ1-4, with D perhaps matching TRBD1 (6 bases). TRBV23-1 is flagged as an ORF with uncertain function. Trimming pared 3 bases from V and 6 bases from J, leaving 11 bases between. The CDR3 spans 14 residues. The CDR3 sequence is CASSQDSPDEKLFF. In DNA form, the CDR3 reads TGCGCCAGCAGTCAGGACAGCCCTGATGAAAAACTGTTTTTT.

The chain combines TRBV30 with TRBJ1-1; the D gene is possibly TRBD1 (5 bases). Per the germline V gene, CDR1 is GTSNPN and CDR2 is SVGIG (reference sequence). CDR3 length: 13 residues. Trimming left V 0 bases short and J 6 bases short, with 11 bases between. Here the CDR3 reads CAWSVHRTPEAFF. The CDR3 bases are TGTGCCTGGAGTGTACATAGGACACCTGAAGCTTTCTTT.

This clone was counted only a few times. The V call is TRBV5-1, the J call TRBJ2-3; the match to TRBD2 covers 9 bases. Looked up from germline, CDR1 is SGHRS and CDR2 is YFSETQ. The CDR3 sequence is 18 residues long. The junction had 16 bases not matched to a gene; V was cut back by 4 bases and J by 4 bases. CDR3 protein: CASSPPRSAGGLPDTQYF. DNA for the CDR3: TGCGCCAGCAGCCCGCCAAGATCGGCGGGAGGGCTCCCAGATACGCAGTATTTT.

This clone appeared a single time. The chain is built from TRBV19 and TRBJ2-7, with TRBD2 matching over 11 bases. Germline CDR1 and CDR2: LNHDA and SQIVND (reference sequence). The CDR3 runs to 14 residues. Germline trimming cut 4 bases from V and 2 bases from J; bases unmatched to any gene: 1. The CDR3 DNA follows: TGTGCCAGTAGTAGACTAGCGGGGACCTACGAGCAGTACTTC. It encodes CASSRLAGTYEQYF.

The chain uses TRBV29-1 and TRBJ1-1; TRBD1 matches 9 bases. V shed 4 bases, J shed 4 bases, and the junction held 13 bases outside the gene matches. The germline gives CDR1 SQVTM, CDR2 ANQGSEA. There are 16 residues in the CDR3. For the CDR3, the DNA is TGCAGCGTTGGGCCTACAGGGGGCGCAGGGGTCACTGAAGCTTTCTTT. This gives the protein CSVGPTGGAGVTEAFF.

The chain has TRBV19 and TRBJ2-2, with 8 bases identical to TRBD2. The CDR3 covers 16 residues. Trimming at V came to 6 bases and at J to 2 bases, leaving 8 bases not matched to a gene. CDR1 is LNHDA, CDR2 SQIVND, per germline (reference sequence). This chain's CDR3 is CASRRAGGVNTGELFF. In nucleotides, the CDR3 is TGTGCCAGTAGGCGTGCGGGGGGCGTTAACACCGGGGAGCTGTTTTTT.

In DNA form, the CDR3 reads TGTGCCAGCAGTCCCAAGGGCATAGCGAGACTGAACACAGATACGCAGTATTTT. Amino acid sequence: CASSPKGIARLNTDTQYF. The rearrangement links TRBV27 to TRBJ2-3; TRBD2 is a possible D gene (5 bases). V lost 5 bases to trimming and J lost 2 bases, with 23 bases between them. Germline lookup yields CDR1 MNHEY and CDR2 SMNVEV (reference sequence). CDR3 length: 18 residues.

The chain employs TRBV2 and TRBJ2-3, with a weak D call TRBD2 (6 bases). CDR1 is SNHLY and CDR2 is FYNNEI in the germline V gene. Trimming removed 7 bases at V and 2 bases at J, with 13 bases between. The CDR3 runs to 14 residues. The CDR3 protein is CASTGTSYTDTQYF. The CDR3 coding sequence is TGTGCCAGCACCGGGACTTCCTACACAGATACGCAGTATTTT.

This chain joins TRBV5-1 and TRBJ2-1; a possible D gene is TRBD2 (6 bases). Trimming took 5 bases from V and 0 from J, leaving 12 bases between them. CDR1 is SGHRS, CDR2 YFSETQ, per germline. CDR3 length: 15 residues. The CDR3 DNA is TGCGCCAGCAGTAATGGGGGGTTCTCCTACAATGAGCAGTTCTTC. Translation: CASSNGGFSYNEQFF.

The V gene is TRBV5-1, the J gene TRBJ2-1; 9 positions match TRBD2. This CDR3 is built from 15 residues. Germline CDR1 reads SGHRS; CDR2 reads YFSETQ. The ends lost 2 bases at V and 6 bases at J; junction bases unmatched: 6. CDR3: CASSFAGGRFNEQFF. The CDR3 nucleotides read TGCGCCAGCAGCTTCGCGGGGGGGCGATTCAATGAGCAGTTCTTC.